The subject of this entry is one T cell receptor (beta chain). Its antigen remains unidentified. TCRdb itself ran the reads through MiXCR, one entry per CDR3 protein. Among 250,000 or so distinct CDR3 sequences listed, roughly 9.1% were seen once. These data belong to a study of T cell repertoires in cytomegalovirus infection. Study at large: CMV infection plus the matching HLA type was flagged by public TCR beta signatures. Study-level points and caveats: Across the ex vivo response, the dominant clonotypes were HLA-C-restricted CMV-specific TCR beta clonotypes. Cumulative public TCR beta family frequency identified carriers of CMV plus the relevant HLA.

Germline V gives CDR1 LNHNV, CDR2 YYDKDF (reference sequence). The length of the CDR3 is 18 residues. The V and J ends lost 0 bases and 5 bases, in that order; junction bases with no gene match: 10. The sequence was collected from a human donor in good health (CMV status not recorded). Some clones in this sample may be carry-over from other donors' samples. V and J are TRBV15 and TRBJ2-2; TRBD1 aligns across 9 bases. The sequencing input was PBMCs. Written as DNA, the CDR3 is TGTGCCACCAGCAGAGATTTTCCGGGACAGGGTCGGACCGGGGAGCTGTTTTTT. Amino acid sequence: CATSRDFPGQGRTGELFF.